This TCR beta chain was profiled in a study of metastatic and nonmetastatic thyroid tumors. Study information: Repertoire comparison spanned blood and tumor or nodule tissue of malignant and benign thyroid patients.

Patients underwent thyroid surgery, and none had received any treatment before it. CDR3 length equals 16 residues. Germline CDR1 reads KGHSH; CDR2 reads LQKENI. The V end lost 1 base, the J end lost 9 bases, and 22 bases lay between the germline ends. TCRdb re-called the PCR reads via MiXCR. The sample yields almost 35,000 clones, approximately 16% seen once. This clone was recorded at least ten times. The chain combines TRBV18 with TRBJ2-7; D may match TRBD1 or TRBD2 (5 bases each). The specimen sequenced was blood. This clonotype originated in a female donor with papillary thyroid cancer or a benign thyroid nodule (not recorded which). Some clones in this sample may be carry-over from other donors' samples. The DNA of the CDR3 is TGTGCCAGCTCACCACGGGGTGATCCCAGGGAGAGTGGGCAGTACTTC. This encodes CASSPRGDPRESGQYF.